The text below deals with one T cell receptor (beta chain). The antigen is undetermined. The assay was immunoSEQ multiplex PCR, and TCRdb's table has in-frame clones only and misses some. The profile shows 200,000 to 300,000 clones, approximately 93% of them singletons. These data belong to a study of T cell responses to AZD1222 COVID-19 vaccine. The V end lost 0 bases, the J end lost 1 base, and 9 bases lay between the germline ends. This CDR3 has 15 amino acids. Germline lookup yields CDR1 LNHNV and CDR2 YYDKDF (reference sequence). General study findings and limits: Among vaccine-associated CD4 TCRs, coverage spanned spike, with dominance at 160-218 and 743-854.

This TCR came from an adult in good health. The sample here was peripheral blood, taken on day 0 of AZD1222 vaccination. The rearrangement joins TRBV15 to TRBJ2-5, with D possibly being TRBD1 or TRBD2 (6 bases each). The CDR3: CATSRDPGAQETQYF. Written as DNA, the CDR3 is TGTGCCACCAGCAGAGATCCGGGGGCCCAAGAGACCCAGTACTTC.